The entry below describes one T cell receptor beta chain. The antigen is unknown. Looked up from germline, CDR1 is MDHEN and CDR2 is SYDVKM. Unmatched junction bases numbered 6, after V lost 2 bases and J lost 7 bases. This CDR3 contains 15 residues. Amplification used 60 Vbeta primers and 13 Jbeta primers. Sequenced by immunoSEQ multiplex PCR; TCRdb stores in-frame clones only, minus some. The data hold around 100,000 clones, with more than 65% observed a single time. This sample is drawn from a study of cytomegalovirus exposure and HLA in healthy donors. Study summary: Some 80 million unique TCRs from HLA-typed donors were held in an early data release. Study-wide points: Diagnosis of cytomegalovirus status made by the classifier reportedly showed high specificity and sensitivity.

Sequencing input: PBMCs. This receptor was identified in a young woman in good health and CMV-seropositive. The chain is built from TRBV28 and TRBJ1-5; 9 bases agree with TRBD1. The chain's CDR3 is CASSLGQGFRQPQHF. Here the CDR3 DNA reads TGTGCCAGCAGTTTAGGACAGGGGTTTCGCCAGCCCCAGCATTTT.